This T cell receptor beta chain is from a study of T cells in narcolepsy. Study background: Healthy controls were enrolled alongside patients with narcolepsy type 1 or type 2.

Worth noting for this clone: Its antigen is not identified.

V was shortened by 6 bases and J by 7 bases, with 13 bases between the two germline ends. Germline V gene lookup returns CDR1 LGHNA and CDR2 YNFKEQ. There are 14 residues in the CDR3. Sequencing used immunoSEQ multiplex PCR; TCRdb keeps in-frame clones, though not all of them. The sample lists over 25,000 clones; about four fifths were seen once. Notes on the study in general: Healthy controls reportedly lacked the autoreactive clonotypes serially found in patients' blood. Comparing one patient's CSF and blood CD4+ clonotypes highlighted HCRT- and TRIB2-specific autoreactive clonotypes.

Sequenced material: memory (CD45RA-) CD4+ T cells from blood. This clonotype was sampled from a human donor in good health. The gene calls are TRBV4-2 and TRBJ1-6; possibly TRBD1 for D (6 bases). The CDR3 DNA reads as TGTGCCAGCAGACGCGGACAGATAAATTCACCCCTCCACTTT. This gives the protein CASRRGQINSPLHF.